The sequence of this T cell receptor (beta chain) was determined in a study of blood T cell repertoires in COVID-19 (dated by TCRdb to 2020 to 2021). With regard to the full study: Samples covering the acute and convalescent phases of COVID-19 were provided by collaborators in the United States, Italy and Spain. The prospective study material was composed of cDNA or gDNA derived from T cells, B-cell-depleted T cells, or PBMCs. The dataset comprised deeply sampled blood TCRbeta repertoires from subjects exposed to, actively infected with, or recovered from COVID-19. The repertoires were released in a freely available public database intended as a resource for research on the immune response to SARS-CoV-2. Samples were obtained from the ongoing ImmuneRACE study (first 160 participants) and from 1,254 subjects provided by 6 global collaborators. Nearly every sample came with metadata listing a de-identified subject ID, COVID-19 status, age in years and sex. Where available, HLA class I and class II types were taken from metadata supplied by the sample provider and were not determined by assay-based typing. Paper-wide results and their limitations: The quantity of clinical and demographic metadata differed by source and by participant and was supplied without curation.

The collaborating institutions used their own protocols to collect whole blood in K2EDTA tubes. For TCRbeta analysis, collaborators shipped samples as frozen whole blood, isolated PBMCs, or DNA extracted from either of those sample types. Counted from cysteine to phenylalanine, this CDR3 has 16 amino acids. The sequence is cut down to CDR3 DNA, 48 bases in frame from base 1. V is trimmed back by 5 bases and J by 6 bases, and the junction contains 11 bases that no gene match accounts for. Reading the germline V gene (reference sequence) gives CDR1 LNHNV and CDR2 YYDKDF. Remarks on this clone: Its antigen target is currently unknown. No much larger clone exists at a distance of one base, and base qualities are not known.

The immunoSEQ Assay, a bias-controlled multiplex PCR, was used to amplify TCRbeta CDR3 regions from genomic DNA. Per the original workflow: Within the assay, amplification of reference gene primers was used to estimate how many nucleated cells each sample contained. Sequence reads were collapsed and filtered to measure the absolute abundance of every unique TCRbeta CDR3 rearrangement. For each sample, productive Simpson clonality was calculated as the square root of Simpson's diversity index across productive rearrangements. This is the immuneACCESS table as TCRdb keeps it, with only in-frame sequences that have V and J called. A part of the clones is gone; compared with another copy, unresolved V genes explain less than half, and the rest is unexplained. That table supplies the V and J calls and clone size; D and trimming were determined from the DNA. In this sample the table shows roughly 110,000 clones, approximately 86% of which occur a single time. The ten largest make up almost 4.5% of the sample.

The receptor was derived from a man aged 40-50 years with acute or convalescent COVID-19. Sequencing was carried out using peripheral blood. The rearrangement joined TRBV15 to TRBJ1-2; 11 junctional bases match TRBD1. The CDR3 sequence is CATSPGTGGFQDGYTF. The sequenced DNA is TGTGCCACCAGCCCTGGGACAGGGGGTTTTCAGGATGGCTACACCTTC.